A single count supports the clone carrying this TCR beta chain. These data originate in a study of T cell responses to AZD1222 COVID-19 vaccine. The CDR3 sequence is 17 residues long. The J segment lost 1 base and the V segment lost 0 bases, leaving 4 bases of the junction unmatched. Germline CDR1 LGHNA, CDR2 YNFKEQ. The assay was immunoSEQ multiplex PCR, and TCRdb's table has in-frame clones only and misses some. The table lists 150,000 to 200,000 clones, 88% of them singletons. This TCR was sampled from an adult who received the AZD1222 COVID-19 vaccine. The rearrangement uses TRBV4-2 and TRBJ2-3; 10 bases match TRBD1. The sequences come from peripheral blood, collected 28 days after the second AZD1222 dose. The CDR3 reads CASSQEGDRGGTDTQYF. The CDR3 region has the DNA TGTGCCAGCAGCCAAGAGGGGGACAGGGGAGGCACAGATACGCAGTATTTT.